This is a list of T cell receptor beta chains from one sample in a study of T cells after yellow fever vaccination. TCRdb independently ran MiXCR on the 5' RACE reads; one entry per CDR3 protein. The repertoire holds around 500,000 distinct CDR3 sequences, with 21% as singletons. The starting material was PBMCs, obtained approximately 22 days after the first yellow fever vaccination. The origin of the receptors is a man younger than 35 who received the YFV17D yellow fever vaccine. Both conserved end residues are part of each CDR3. The D gene is left open where the match is weak. The size entry is marked missing in some rows and otherwise reads once, few, many or a size class.

j_call: TRBJ1-1
cdr3_length: 14
clone_size: .
v_call: TRBV9
d_call: TRBD1
cdr3_nt: TGTGCCAGCAGCGCCGGGACAGGCTGGACTGAAGCTTTCTTT
cdr3_aa: CASSAGTGWTEAFF

j_call: TRBJ2-1
cdr3_length: 14
clone_size: few
v_call: TRBV7-2
d_call: .
cdr3_nt: TGTGCCAGCAGCTTAGAACTAACCTACAATGAGCAGTTCTTC
cdr3_aa: CASSLELTYNEQFF

j_call: TRBJ2-3
cdr3_length: 12
clone_size: .
v_call: TRBV12-5
d_call: .
cdr3_nt: TGTGCTAGTGGAGGAGAAACAGATACGCAGTATTTT
cdr3_aa: CASGGETDTQYF

j_call: TRBJ2-7
cdr3_length: 13
clone_size: few
v_call: TRBV4-3
d_call: .
cdr3_nt: TGCGCCAGCAGCCTCCGTGGGGCGAACGAGCAGTACTTC
cdr3_aa: CASSLRGANEQYF

j_call: TRBJ2-3
cdr3_length: 14
clone_size: few
v_call: TRBV5-1
d_call: TRBD1
cdr3_nt: TGCGCCAGCCGCCCACAGGGGGCAACAGATACGCAGTATTTT
cdr3_aa: CASRPQGATDTQYF

j_call: TRBJ2-1
cdr3_length: 16
clone_size: few
v_call: TRBV9
d_call: TRBD2
cdr3_nt: TGTGCCAGCAGCGTAGAGGGCGGGGGGACCTACAATGAGCAGTTCTTC
cdr3_aa: CASSVEGGGTYNEQFF

j_call: TRBJ2-7
cdr3_length: 11
clone_size: .
v_call: TRBV29-1
d_call: .
cdr3_nt: TGCAGCGTAGACAGTTCCTACGAGCAGTACTTC
cdr3_aa: CSVDSSYEQYF

j_call: TRBJ2-5
cdr3_length: 13
clone_size: many
v_call: TRBV12-3/TRBV12-4
d_call: .
cdr3_nt: TGTGCCAGCAGTTTCGTCCGAGGGGAGACCCAGTACTTC
cdr3_aa: CASSFVRGETQYF

j_call: TRBJ1-1
cdr3_length: 16
clone_size: few
v_call: TRBV10-3
d_call: .
cdr3_nt: TGTGCCATCAGCTTACAGGGTCAAGGTCTGAACACTGAAGCTTTCTTT
cdr3_aa: CAISLQGQGLNTEAFF

j_call: TRBJ2-1
cdr3_length: 15
clone_size: few
v_call: TRBV4-3
d_call: TRBD2
cdr3_nt: TGCGCCAGCAGCCGTGTATCCGGGGGGGCCTATGAGCAGTTCTTC
cdr3_aa: CASSRVSGGAYEQFF

j_call: TRBJ1-2
cdr3_length: 13
clone_size: many
v_call: TRBV28
d_call: .
cdr3_nt: TGTGCCAGCAGTACGGGACGGAACTATGGCTACACCTTC
cdr3_aa: CASSTGRNYGYTF

j_call: TRBJ2-3
cdr3_length: 13
clone_size: .
v_call: TRBV30
d_call: TRBD1
cdr3_nt: TGTGCCTGTAATCAGGGGGCAAGAGATACGCAGTATTTT
cdr3_aa: CACNQGARDTQYF

j_call: TRBJ2-5
cdr3_length: 15
clone_size: few
v_call: TRBV10-3
d_call: .
cdr3_nt: TGTGCCATCAGTGACCTCGTAGGGACCCAAGAGACCCAGTACTTC
cdr3_aa: CAISDLVGTQETQYF

j_call: TRBJ2-7
cdr3_length: 19
clone_size: .
v_call: TRBV11-2
d_call: TRBD1
cdr3_nt: TGTGCCAGCAGCTCGTTGGCTTCGGACAGGGAGACCTTTTCCTACGAGCAGTACTTC
cdr3_aa: CASSSLASDRETFSYEQYF

j_call: TRBJ2-1
cdr3_length: 14
clone_size: few
v_call: TRBV6-1
d_call: .
cdr3_nt: TGTGCCAGCAGTCCTTGGACCGAATACAATGAGCAGTTCTTC
cdr3_aa: CASSPWTEYNEQFF

j_call: TRBJ1-1
cdr3_length: 14
clone_size: many
v_call: TRBV19
d_call: .
cdr3_nt: TGTGCCAGTAGTTTAGGGCCGGTGAACACTGAAGCTTTCTTT
cdr3_aa: CASSLGPVNTEAFF

j_call: TRBJ1-2
cdr3_length: 13
clone_size: .
v_call: TRBV20-1
d_call: .
cdr3_nt: TGCAGTGCTAGAGAGTGGGGTAGAAACGGCTACACCTTC
cdr3_aa: CSAREWGRNGYTF

j_call: TRBJ2-3
cdr3_length: 13
clone_size: many
v_call: TRBV12-3/TRBV12-4
d_call: .
cdr3_nt: TGTGCCAGCAGTTCGCGGGGTGAAGATACGCAGTATTTT
cdr3_aa: CASSSRGEDTQYF

j_call: TRBJ1-1
cdr3_length: 12
clone_size: .
v_call: TRBV20-1
d_call: .
cdr3_nt: TGCAGTGCTCCCTCCCGCGGAACTGAAGCTTTCTTT
cdr3_aa: CSAPSRGTEAFF

j_call: TRBJ2-7
cdr3_length: 16
clone_size: .
v_call: TRBV12-3/TRBV12-4
d_call: .
cdr3_nt: TGTGCCAGCACCCTTTGGGGGGCCTCCAGCTCCTACGAGCAGTACTTC
cdr3_aa: CASTLWGASSSYEQYF

j_call: TRBJ2-7
cdr3_length: 13
clone_size: .
v_call: TRBV29-1
d_call: TRBD1
cdr3_nt: TGCAGCGTTCAGGACAGGGTACCTGCCGAGCAGTACTTC
cdr3_aa: CSVQDRVPAEQYF

j_call: TRBJ2-4
cdr3_length: 14
clone_size: .
v_call: TRBV7-9
d_call: TRBD1
cdr3_nt: TGTGCCAGCAGCTTACCAGGACAGGGGGAAATTCAGTACTTC
cdr3_aa: CASSLPGQGEIQYF

j_call: TRBJ1-1
cdr3_length: 13
clone_size: few
v_call: TRBV27
d_call: TRBD1
cdr3_nt: TGTGCCAGCTACGGGACAGGGGACACTGAAGCTTTCTTT
cdr3_aa: CASYGTGDTEAFF

j_call: TRBJ2-6
cdr3_length: 18
clone_size: few
v_call: TRBV7-8
d_call: .
cdr3_nt: TGTGCCAGCACTATCGTCCGTGCACTGTTCTCTGGGGCCAACGTCCTGACTTTC
cdr3_aa: CASTIVRALFSGANVLTF

j_call: TRBJ1-5
cdr3_length: 12
clone_size: few
v_call: TRBV28
d_call: .
cdr3_nt: TGTGCCAGCACGGCTACGGGTCAGCCCCAGCATTTT
cdr3_aa: CASTATGQPQHF

j_call: TRBJ2-7
cdr3_length: 13
clone_size: .
v_call: TRBV6-2/TRBV6-3
d_call: .
cdr3_nt: TGTGCCAGCATCCCAGGGGCCTCCTACGAGCAGTACTTC
cdr3_aa: CASIPGASYEQYF

j_call: TRBJ1-1
cdr3_length: 13
clone_size: .
v_call: TRBV11-2
d_call: .
cdr3_nt: TGTGCCAGCAGCTTACAGCCTTTAAACTTAGCTTTCTTT
cdr3_aa: CASSLQPLNLAFF

j_call: TRBJ2-3
cdr3_length: 12
clone_size: few
v_call: TRBV29-1
d_call: .
cdr3_nt: TGCAGCGTTGGATTAAGCACAGATACGCAGTATTTT
cdr3_aa: CSVGLSTDTQYF

j_call: TRBJ2-5
cdr3_length: 15
clone_size: .
v_call: TRBV18
d_call: .
cdr3_nt: TGTGCCAGCTCACCACGTTATTACAGCCAAGAGACCCAGTACTTC
cdr3_aa: CASSPRYYSQETQYF

j_call: TRBJ2-5
cdr3_length: 16
clone_size: few
v_call: TRBV5-1
d_call: TRBD2
cdr3_nt: TGCGCCAGCAGCTTACGCCTAGCGGGGGCGAGAGAGACCCAGTACTTC
cdr3_aa: CASSLRLAGARETQYF

j_call: TRBJ2-7
cdr3_length: 13
clone_size: .
v_call: TRBV10-3
d_call: .
cdr3_nt: TGTGCCATGGGTATGGAGGGAAAGGAGGAGCAGTACTTC
cdr3_aa: CAMGMEGKEEQYF

j_call: TRBJ1-1
cdr3_length: 15
clone_size: many
v_call: TRBV9
d_call: .
cdr3_nt: TGTGCCAGCAGCGTAGAAGGAGAACTGAACACTGAAGCTTTCTTT
cdr3_aa: CASSVEGELNTEAFF

j_call: TRBJ1-4
cdr3_length: 14
clone_size: .
v_call: TRBV19
d_call: .
cdr3_nt: TGTGCCAGTAAAAGGGCGGGGTTCAATGAAAAACTGTTTTTT
cdr3_aa: CASKRAGFNEKLFF

j_call: TRBJ2-1
cdr3_length: 13
clone_size: few
v_call: TRBV5-1
d_call: TRBD2
cdr3_nt: TGCGCCAGCAGCTTGGAGGGAGGGACTGAGCAGTTCTTC
cdr3_aa: CASSLEGGTEQFF

j_call: TRBJ2-2
cdr3_length: 17
clone_size: few
v_call: TRBV5-1
d_call: .
cdr3_nt: TGCGCCAGCAGGTCAGGGGACAACCTTTCGAACACCGGGGAGCTGTTTTTT
cdr3_aa: CASRSGDNLSNTGELFF

j_call: TRBJ1-1
cdr3_length: 13
clone_size: few
v_call: TRBV6-1
d_call: .
cdr3_nt: TGTGCCAGCAGCCGGTTTCGGGGGACTGAAGCTTTCTTT
cdr3_aa: CASSRFRGTEAFF

j_call: TRBJ2-7
cdr3_length: 13
clone_size: .
v_call: TRBV6-4
d_call: .
cdr3_nt: TGTGCCAGCAGTGCCGAATTGAACTACGAGCAGTACTTC
cdr3_aa: CASSAELNYEQYF

j_call: TRBJ1-2
cdr3_length: 13
clone_size: .
v_call: TRBV5-1
d_call: .
cdr3_nt: TGCGCCAGCAGCTTGGATCTTGGGGAAGGCTACACCTTC
cdr3_aa: CASSLDLGEGYTF

j_call: TRBJ2-3
cdr3_length: 15
clone_size: .
v_call: TRBV5-4
d_call: TRBD1
cdr3_nt: TGTGCCAGCAACGTGGCGGGACAGGGGACAGATACGCAGTATTTT
cdr3_aa: CASNVAGQGTDTQYF

j_call: TRBJ2-5
cdr3_length: 14
clone_size: .
v_call: TRBV7-9
d_call: .
cdr3_nt: TGTGCCAGCAGCTTCCCAGCTCCACAAGAGACCCAGTACTTC
cdr3_aa: CASSFPAPQETQYF

j_call: TRBJ1-4
cdr3_length: 14
clone_size: many
v_call: TRBV6-1
d_call: .
cdr3_nt: TGTGCCAGCAGCTCGGACACCCTTGGAGAAAAACTGTTTTTT
cdr3_aa: CASSSDTLGEKLFF

j_call: TRBJ2-2
cdr3_length: 14
clone_size: few
v_call: TRBV5-1
d_call: .
cdr3_nt: TGCGCCAGCAGCTTGGAAGCAGGGACCGGGGAGCTGTTTTTT
cdr3_aa: CASSLEAGTGELFF

j_call: TRBJ2-6
cdr3_length: 15
clone_size: .
v_call: TRBV6-1
d_call: .
cdr3_nt: TGTGCCAGCACCTTACCCGCCTCTGGGGCCAACGTCCTGACTTTC
cdr3_aa: CASTLPASGANVLTF

j_call: TRBJ1-6
cdr3_length: 13
clone_size: .
v_call: TRBV11-2
d_call: .
cdr3_nt: TGTGCCAGCAGCCAGCATGACAATTCACCCCTCCACTTT
cdr3_aa: CASSQHDNSPLHF

j_call: TRBJ2-7
cdr3_length: 14
clone_size: few
v_call: TRBV20-1
d_call: TRBD2
cdr3_nt: TGCAGTGCTGAAGTTCTAGCGGGGGCGGGCGAGCAGTACTTC
cdr3_aa: CSAEVLAGAGEQYF

j_call: TRBJ2-3
cdr3_length: 17
clone_size: many
v_call: TRBV20-1
d_call: TRBD2
cdr3_nt: TGCAGTGCTAAGCCCCCCGGGGGGACTAGCTTGCCAGATACGCAGTATTTT
cdr3_aa: CSAKPPGGTSLPDTQYF

j_call: TRBJ1-2
cdr3_length: 13
clone_size: .
v_call: TRBV5-1
d_call: .
cdr3_nt: TGCGCCAGCAGCTTGAGAGCGACAGATGGCTACACCTTC
cdr3_aa: CASSLRATDGYTF

j_call: TRBJ2-2
cdr3_length: 15
clone_size: few
v_call: TRBV4-3
d_call: .
cdr3_nt: TGCGCCAGCAGCCAAGAGGGTGGGACGGCGGGGGAGCTGTTTTTT
cdr3_aa: CASSQEGGTAGELFF

j_call: TRBJ2-2
cdr3_length: 14
clone_size: few
v_call: TRBV11-1
d_call: .
cdr3_nt: TGTGCCAGCAGCCCAGGGTCGGCCACCGGGGAGCTGTTTTTT
cdr3_aa: CASSPGSATGELFF

j_call: TRBJ1-1
cdr3_length: 14
clone_size: .
v_call: TRBV12-3/TRBV12-4
d_call: .
cdr3_nt: TGTGCCAGCAGTTTTGCCAGGGGGAACACTGAAGCTTTCTTT
cdr3_aa: CASSFARGNTEAFF

j_call: TRBJ2-1
cdr3_length: 10
clone_size: few
v_call: TRBV2
d_call: .
cdr3_nt: TGTGCCAGCAGGGACCCTGAGCAGTTCTTC
cdr3_aa: CASRDPEQFF

j_call: TRBJ1-2
cdr3_length: 12
clone_size: few
v_call: TRBV20-1
d_call: TRBD1
cdr3_nt: TGCAGTGCACCGACAGGGTCCTATGGCTACACCTTC
cdr3_aa: CSAPTGSYGYTF

j_call: TRBJ2-1
cdr3_length: 10
clone_size: .
v_call: TRBV29-1
d_call: TRBD1
cdr3_nt: TGCAGCGCAGAGGGGCAGGGGGCAATCTTC
cdr3_aa: CSAEGQGAIF

j_call: TRBJ1-5
cdr3_length: 16
clone_size: .
v_call: TRBV7-2
d_call: .
cdr3_nt: TGTGCCAGCAGCTTAGATGCCCAGTATAGCAATCAGCCCCAGCATTTT
cdr3_aa: CASSLDAQYSNQPQHF

j_call: TRBJ2-3
cdr3_length: 15
clone_size: .
v_call: TRBV10-1
d_call: TRBD2
cdr3_nt: TGCGCCAGCAGTGGAACGGCGGGGGGAACAGATACGCAGTATTTT
cdr3_aa: CASSGTAGGTDTQYF

j_call: TRBJ2-7
cdr3_length: 16
clone_size: few
v_call: TRBV9
d_call: TRBD2
cdr3_nt: TGTGCCAGCAGCGTAGTTGCGGGGGGGCCGGTTGGCGAGCAGTACTTC
cdr3_aa: CASSVVAGGPVGEQYF